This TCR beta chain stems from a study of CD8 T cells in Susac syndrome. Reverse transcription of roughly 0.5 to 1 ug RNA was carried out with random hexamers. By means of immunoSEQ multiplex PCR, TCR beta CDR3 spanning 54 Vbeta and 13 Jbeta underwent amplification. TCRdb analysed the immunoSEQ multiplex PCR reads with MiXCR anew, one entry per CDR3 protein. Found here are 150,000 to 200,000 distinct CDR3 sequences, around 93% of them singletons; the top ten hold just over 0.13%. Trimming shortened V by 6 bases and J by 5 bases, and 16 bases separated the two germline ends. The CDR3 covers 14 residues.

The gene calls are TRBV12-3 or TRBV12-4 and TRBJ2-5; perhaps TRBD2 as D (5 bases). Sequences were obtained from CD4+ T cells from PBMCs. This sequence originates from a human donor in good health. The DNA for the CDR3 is TGTGCCAGCAGCCCGCCTGGGAGCGAGGAGACCCAGTACTTC. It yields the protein CASSPPGSEETQYF.